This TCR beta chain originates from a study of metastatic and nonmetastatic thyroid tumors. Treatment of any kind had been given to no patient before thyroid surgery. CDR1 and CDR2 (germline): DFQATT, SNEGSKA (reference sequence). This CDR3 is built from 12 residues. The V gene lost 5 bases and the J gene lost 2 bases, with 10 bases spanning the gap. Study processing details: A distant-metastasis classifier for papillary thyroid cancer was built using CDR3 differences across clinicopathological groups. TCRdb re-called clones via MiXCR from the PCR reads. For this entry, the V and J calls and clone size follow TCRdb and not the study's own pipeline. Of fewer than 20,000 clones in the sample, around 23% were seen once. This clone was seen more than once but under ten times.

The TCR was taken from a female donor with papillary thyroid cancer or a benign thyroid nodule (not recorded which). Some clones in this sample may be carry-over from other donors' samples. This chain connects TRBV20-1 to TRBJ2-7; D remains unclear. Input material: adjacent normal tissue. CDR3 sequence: CSAGWTTYEQYF. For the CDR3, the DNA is TGCAGTGCTGGCTGGACGACCTACGAGCAGTACTTC.